This TCR beta chain was obtained from a study of OX40 agonist ivuxolimab in advanced cancers. Study summary: Mean age approximately 66 years, range about 20 to 85; about 81% male. Earlier anti-PD-1, anti-PD-L1 or anti-CTLA-4 therapy was permitted; roughly 40% had received some. General study findings and limits: With doses of 0.1 to 3.0 mg/kg, CD4+ and CD8+ blood T cells had undergone clonal expansion by week 6. Antigen specificity of clonally expanded peripheral T cells was not established.

The CDR3 has 16 residues. Germline CDR1 reads LNHDA; CDR2 reads SQIVND (reference sequence). V lost 7 bases and J lost 1; bases outside the gene matches: 6. Produced via immunoSEQ multiplex PCR; TCRdb's table is partial and in-frame only. The sample lists about 59,000 clones; about 89% were seen once. As concerns this clone: Its antigen is not known.

Sample: CD4+ or CD8+ T cells sorted from blood, taken in a trial of the OX40 agonist ivuxolimab. The rearrangement joins TRBV19 to TRBJ2-1; TRBD2 matches at 11 bases. This sequence was found in an adult with an advanced solid tumor such as melanoma, head and neck, liver or kidney cancer. In DNA, the CDR3 is TGTGCCAGTAACGACCTAGCGGGAGGTTCCTACAATGAGCAGTTCTTC. Its protein is CASNDLAGGSYNEQFF. Drawing the rest from reference TRBV19 and TRBJ2-1, the complete variable domain is DGGITQSPKYLFRKEGQNVTLSCEQNLNHDAMYWYRQDPGQGLRLIYYSQIVNDFQKGDIAEGYSVSREKKESFPLTVTSAQKNPTAFYLCASNDLAGGSYNEQFFGPGTRLTVL.